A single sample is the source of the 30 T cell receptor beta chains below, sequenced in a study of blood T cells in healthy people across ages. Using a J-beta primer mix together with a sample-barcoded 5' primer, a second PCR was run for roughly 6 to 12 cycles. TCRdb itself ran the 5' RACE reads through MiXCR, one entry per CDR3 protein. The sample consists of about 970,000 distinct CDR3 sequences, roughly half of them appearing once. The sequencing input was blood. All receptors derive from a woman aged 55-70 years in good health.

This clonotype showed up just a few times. The CDR3 sequence is CASLPTLGVEQYF. The CDR3, as DNA: TGTGCCAGCCTACCCACCTTGGGAGTCGAGCAGTACTTC. The chain carries TRBV12-3 or TRBV12-4 and TRBJ2-7, with a tentative D call TRBD2 (5 bases). The CDR3 is made up of 13 amino acids. V gave up 8 bases and J gave up 6 bases, with 17 bases separating them.

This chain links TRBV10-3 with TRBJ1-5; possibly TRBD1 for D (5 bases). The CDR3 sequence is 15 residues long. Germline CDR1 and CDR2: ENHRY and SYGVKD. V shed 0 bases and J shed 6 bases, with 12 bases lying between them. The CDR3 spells CAISESMGVPQPQHF. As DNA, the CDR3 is TGTGCCATCAGTGAGTCGATGGGGGTCCCTCAGCCCCAGCATTTT.

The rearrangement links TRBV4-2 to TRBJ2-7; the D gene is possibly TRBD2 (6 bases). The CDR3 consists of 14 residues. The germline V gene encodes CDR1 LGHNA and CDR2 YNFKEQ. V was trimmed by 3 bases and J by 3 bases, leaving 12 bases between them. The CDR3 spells CASSHRTGDYEQYF. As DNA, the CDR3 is TGTGCCAGCAGCCATAGGACGGGGGACTACGAGCAGTACTTC.

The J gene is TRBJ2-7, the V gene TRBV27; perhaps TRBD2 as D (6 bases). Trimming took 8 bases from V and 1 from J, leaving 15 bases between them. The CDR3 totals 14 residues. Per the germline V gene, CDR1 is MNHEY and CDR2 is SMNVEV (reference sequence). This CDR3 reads CASGGLLNSYEQYF. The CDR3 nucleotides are TGTGCCAGCGGGGGACTGTTAAATTCCTACGAGCAGTACTTC.

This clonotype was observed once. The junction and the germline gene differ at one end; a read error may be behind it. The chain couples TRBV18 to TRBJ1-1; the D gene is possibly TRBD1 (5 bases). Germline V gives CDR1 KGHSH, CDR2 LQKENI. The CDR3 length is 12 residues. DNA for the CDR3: TGTGCCAGCGCACCGGGGGGAACTGAAGCTTTCTTT. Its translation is CASAPGGTEAFF. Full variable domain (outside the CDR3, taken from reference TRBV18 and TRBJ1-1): NAGVMQNPRHLVRRRGQEARLRCSPMKGHSHVYWYRQLPEEGLKFMVYLQKENIIDESGMPKERFSAEFPKEGPSILRIQQVVRGDSAAYFCASAPGGTEAFFGQGTRLTVV.

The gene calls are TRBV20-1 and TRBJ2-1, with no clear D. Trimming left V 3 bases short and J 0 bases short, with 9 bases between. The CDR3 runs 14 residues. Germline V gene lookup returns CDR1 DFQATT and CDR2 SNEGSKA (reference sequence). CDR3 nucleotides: TGCAGTGCTAGTAGGCGAAACTCCTACAATGAGCAGTTCTTC. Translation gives CSASRRNSYNEQFF.

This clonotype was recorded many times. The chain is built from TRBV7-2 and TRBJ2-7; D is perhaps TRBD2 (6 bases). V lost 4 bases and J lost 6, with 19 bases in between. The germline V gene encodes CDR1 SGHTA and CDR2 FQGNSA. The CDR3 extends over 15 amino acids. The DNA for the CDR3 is TGTGCCAGCAGCTCCGTCCTGGGGGGAGACAGCGAGCAGTACTTC. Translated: CASSSVLGGDSEQYF.

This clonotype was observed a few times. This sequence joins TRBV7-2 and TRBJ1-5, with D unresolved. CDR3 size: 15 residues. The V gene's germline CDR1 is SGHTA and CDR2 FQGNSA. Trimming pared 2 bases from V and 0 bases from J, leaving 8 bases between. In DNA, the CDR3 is TGTGCCAGCAGCTTAAGAGGGAATAGCAATCAGCCCCAGCATTTT. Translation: CASSLRGNSNQPQHF.

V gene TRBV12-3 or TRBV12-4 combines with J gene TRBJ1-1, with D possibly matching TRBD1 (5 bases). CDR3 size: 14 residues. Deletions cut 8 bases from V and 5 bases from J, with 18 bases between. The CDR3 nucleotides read TGTGCCAGCCCCCCTAGGGGTAGGAAAACTGAAGCTTTCTTT. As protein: CASPPRGRKTEAFF.

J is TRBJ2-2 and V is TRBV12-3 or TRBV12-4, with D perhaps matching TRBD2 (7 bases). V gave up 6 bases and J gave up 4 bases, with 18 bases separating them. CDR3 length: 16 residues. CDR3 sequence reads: CASSLFGGRVTGELFF. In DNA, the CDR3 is TGTGCCAGCAGCCTCTTCGGGGGGCGGGTCACCGGGGAGCTGTTTTTT.

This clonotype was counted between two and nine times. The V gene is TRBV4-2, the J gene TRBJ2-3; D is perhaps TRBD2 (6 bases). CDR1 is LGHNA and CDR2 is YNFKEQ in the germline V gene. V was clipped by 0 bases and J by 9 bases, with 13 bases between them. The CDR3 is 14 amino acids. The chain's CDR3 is CASSQDNRRGTQYF. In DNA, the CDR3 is TGTGCCAGCAGCCAAGATAACCGCCGGGGGACGCAGTATTTT.

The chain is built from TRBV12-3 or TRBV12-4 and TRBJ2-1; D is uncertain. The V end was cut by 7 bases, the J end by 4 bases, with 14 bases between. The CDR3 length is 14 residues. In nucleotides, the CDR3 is TGTGCCAGCACCCACGGGTCCCGATACAATGAGCAGTTCTTC. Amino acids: CASTHGSRYNEQFF.

CDR3 nucleotide sequence: TGTGCCAGCAGTTTCGGCGGAGGGGGGAAAAACATTCAGTACTTC. Translated: CASSFGGGGKNIQYF. The V call is TRBV28, the J call TRBJ2-4, with D possibly being TRBD1 or TRBD2 (6 bases each). This CDR3 comprises 15 residues. Germline V gives CDR1 MDHEN, CDR2 SYDVKM. Trimming removed 3 bases at V and 4 bases at J, with 13 bases between.

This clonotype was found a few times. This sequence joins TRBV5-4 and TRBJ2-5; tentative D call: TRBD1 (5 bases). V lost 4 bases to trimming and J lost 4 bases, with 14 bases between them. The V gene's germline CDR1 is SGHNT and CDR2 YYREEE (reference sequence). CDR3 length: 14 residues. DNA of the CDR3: TGTGCCAGCAGCCCGGACATCCTAGGAGAGACCCAGTACTTC. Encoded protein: CASSPDILGETQYF.

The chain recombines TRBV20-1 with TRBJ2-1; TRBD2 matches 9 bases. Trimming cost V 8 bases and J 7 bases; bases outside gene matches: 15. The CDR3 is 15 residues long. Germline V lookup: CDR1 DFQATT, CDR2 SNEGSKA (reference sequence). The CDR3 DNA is TGCAGTCCACCAGGGGCTAGCGGGGAGAGGAATGAGCAGTTCTTC. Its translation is CSPPGASGERNEQFF.

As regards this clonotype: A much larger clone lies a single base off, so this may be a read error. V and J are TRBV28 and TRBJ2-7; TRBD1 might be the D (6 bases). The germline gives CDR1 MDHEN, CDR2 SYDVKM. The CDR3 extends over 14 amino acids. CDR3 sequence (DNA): TGTGCCTGCAGTTTCGGGACAAACTCCTACGAGCAGTACTTC. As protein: CACSFGTNSYEQYF.

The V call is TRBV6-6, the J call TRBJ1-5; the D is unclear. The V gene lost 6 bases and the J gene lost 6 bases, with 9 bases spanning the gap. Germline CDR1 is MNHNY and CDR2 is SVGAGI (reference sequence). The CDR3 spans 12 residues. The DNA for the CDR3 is TGTGCCAGCAGGCAATTGTCTCAGCCCCAGCATTTT. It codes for CASRQLSQPQHF.

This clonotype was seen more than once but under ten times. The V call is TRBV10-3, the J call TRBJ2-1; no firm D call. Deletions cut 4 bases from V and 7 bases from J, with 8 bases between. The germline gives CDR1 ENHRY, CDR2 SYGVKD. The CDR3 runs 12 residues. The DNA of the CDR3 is TGTGCCATCAGTGGATTAGGGAATGAGCAGTTCTTC. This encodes CAISGLGNEQFF.

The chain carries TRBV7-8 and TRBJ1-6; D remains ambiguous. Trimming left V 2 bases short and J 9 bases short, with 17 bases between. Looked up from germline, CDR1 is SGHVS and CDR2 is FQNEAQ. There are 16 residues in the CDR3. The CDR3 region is CASSLLRLVGRSPLHF. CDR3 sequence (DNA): TGTGCCAGCAGCTTACTTCGGCTTGTAGGCCGTTCACCCCTCCACTTT.

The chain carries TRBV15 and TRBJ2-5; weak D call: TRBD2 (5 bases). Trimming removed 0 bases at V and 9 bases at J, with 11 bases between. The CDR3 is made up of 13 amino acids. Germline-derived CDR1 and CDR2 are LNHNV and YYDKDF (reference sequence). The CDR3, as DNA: TGTGCCACCAGCAGAGAGAGGGCGGAGGCCCAGTACTTC. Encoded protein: CATSRERAEAQYF.

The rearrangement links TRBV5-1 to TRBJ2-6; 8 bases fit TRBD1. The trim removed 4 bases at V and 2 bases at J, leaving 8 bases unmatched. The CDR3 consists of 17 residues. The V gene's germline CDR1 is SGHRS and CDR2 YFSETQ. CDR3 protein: CASSARDRIPGANVLTF. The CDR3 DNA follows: TGCGCCAGCAGCGCCCGGGACAGGATCCCTGGGGCCAACGTCCTGACTTTC.

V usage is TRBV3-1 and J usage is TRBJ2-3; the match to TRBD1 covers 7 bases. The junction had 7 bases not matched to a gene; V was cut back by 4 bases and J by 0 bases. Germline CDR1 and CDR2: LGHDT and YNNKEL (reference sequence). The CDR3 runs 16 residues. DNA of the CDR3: TGTGCCAGCAGCCCCGGGACAGAACCTAGCACAGATACGCAGTATTTT. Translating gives CASSPGTEPSTDTQYF.

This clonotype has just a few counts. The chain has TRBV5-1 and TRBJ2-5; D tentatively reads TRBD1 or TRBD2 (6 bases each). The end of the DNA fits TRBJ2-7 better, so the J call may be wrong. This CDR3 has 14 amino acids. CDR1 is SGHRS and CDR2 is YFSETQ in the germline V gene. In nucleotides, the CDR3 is TGCGCCAGCAGCTTGAGGGGGGCAGACGACGAGCAGTACTTC. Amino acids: CASSLRGADDEQYF.

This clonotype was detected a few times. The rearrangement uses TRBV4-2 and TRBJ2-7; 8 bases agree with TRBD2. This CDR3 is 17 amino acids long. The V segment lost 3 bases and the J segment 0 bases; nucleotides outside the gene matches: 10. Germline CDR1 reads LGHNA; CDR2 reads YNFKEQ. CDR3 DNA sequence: TGTGCCAGCAGCCACAGCATAGCGGGGTCAACCTCCTACGAGCAGTACTTC. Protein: CASSHSIAGSTSYEQYF.

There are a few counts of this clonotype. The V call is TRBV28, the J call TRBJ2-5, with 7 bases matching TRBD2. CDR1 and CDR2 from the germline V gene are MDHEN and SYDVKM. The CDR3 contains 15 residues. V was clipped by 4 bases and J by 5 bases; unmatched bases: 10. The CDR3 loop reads CASSSSSGAWETQYF. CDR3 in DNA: TGTGCCAGCAGTTCCTCTAGCGGTGCCTGGGAGACCCAGTACTTC.

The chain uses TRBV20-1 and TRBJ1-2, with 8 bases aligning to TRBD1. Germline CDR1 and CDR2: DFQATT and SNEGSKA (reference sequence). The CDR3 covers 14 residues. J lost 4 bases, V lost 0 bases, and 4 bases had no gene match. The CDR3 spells CSARDQDRAYGYTF. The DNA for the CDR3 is TGCAGTGCTAGAGATCAGGACAGGGCCTATGGCTACACCTTC.

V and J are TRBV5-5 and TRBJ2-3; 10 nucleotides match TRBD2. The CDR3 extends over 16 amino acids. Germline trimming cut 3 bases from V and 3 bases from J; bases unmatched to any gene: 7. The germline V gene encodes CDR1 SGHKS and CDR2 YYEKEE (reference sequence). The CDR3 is CASSWGAGGATDTQYF. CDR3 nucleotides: TGTGCCAGCAGCTGGGGAGCGGGAGGGGCGACAGATACGCAGTATTTT. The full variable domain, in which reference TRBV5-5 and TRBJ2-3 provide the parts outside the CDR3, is DAGVTQSPTHLIKTRGQQVTLRCSPISGHKSVSWYQQVLGQGPQFIFQYYEKEERGRGNFPDRFSARQFPNYSSELNVNALLLGDSALYLCASSWGAGGATDTQYFGPGTRLTVL.

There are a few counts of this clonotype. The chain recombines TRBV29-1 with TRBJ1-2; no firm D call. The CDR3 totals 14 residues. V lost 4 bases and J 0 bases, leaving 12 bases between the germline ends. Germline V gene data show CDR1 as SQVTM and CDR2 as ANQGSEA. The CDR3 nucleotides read TGCAGCGTTGTTGGCCTTATATCTAACTATGGCTACACCTTC. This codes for CSVVGLISNYGYTF.

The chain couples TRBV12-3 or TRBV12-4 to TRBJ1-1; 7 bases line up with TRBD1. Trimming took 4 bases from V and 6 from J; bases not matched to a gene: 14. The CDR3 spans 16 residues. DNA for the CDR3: TGTGCCAGCAGTTGGGGGGACTCCAGGGGGGTTGCTGAAGCTTTCTTT. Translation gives CASSWGDSRGVAEAFF.

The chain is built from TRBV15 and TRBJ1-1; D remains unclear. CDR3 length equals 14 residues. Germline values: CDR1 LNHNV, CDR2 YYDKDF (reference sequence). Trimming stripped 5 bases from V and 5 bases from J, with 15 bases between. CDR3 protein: CATSRTGLGTEAFF. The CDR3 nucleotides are TGTGCCACCAGCCGGACGGGGTTGGGGACTGAAGCTTTCTTT.